This TCR beta chain was obtained from a study of identifying expanded T cells in peripheral blood. Study-wide results and caveats: Differentially abundant clones: 0.95 to 1.5 between replicates, just under 17 at 2 to 3 weeks, around 20 at four. Variance in clone template counts between approximately two-week samples significantly increased with total template count across all healthy donors.

A remark on this clone: Its target is unknown.

Profiling relied on immunoSEQ multiplex PCR, and the TCRdb table lists in-frame clones only, not all of them. The sample consists of about 130,000 clones, about 88% of them appearing once. CDR3 size: 18 residues. CDR1 is SGHRS, CDR2 YFSETQ, per germline. Trimming cost V 0 bases and J 1 base; bases outside gene matches: 7. No infections or other immune events were documented during collection. This chain links TRBV5-1 with TRBJ1-5; TRBD1 matches at 10 bases. Specimen: blood. This clonotype was obtained from a person aged 18 to 70 in good health. CDR3 amino acids: CASSLAPRTGGSNQPQHF. CDR3 DNA sequence: TGCGCCAGCAGCTTGGCCCCCCGGACAGGGGGGAGCAATCAGCCCCAGCATTTT.